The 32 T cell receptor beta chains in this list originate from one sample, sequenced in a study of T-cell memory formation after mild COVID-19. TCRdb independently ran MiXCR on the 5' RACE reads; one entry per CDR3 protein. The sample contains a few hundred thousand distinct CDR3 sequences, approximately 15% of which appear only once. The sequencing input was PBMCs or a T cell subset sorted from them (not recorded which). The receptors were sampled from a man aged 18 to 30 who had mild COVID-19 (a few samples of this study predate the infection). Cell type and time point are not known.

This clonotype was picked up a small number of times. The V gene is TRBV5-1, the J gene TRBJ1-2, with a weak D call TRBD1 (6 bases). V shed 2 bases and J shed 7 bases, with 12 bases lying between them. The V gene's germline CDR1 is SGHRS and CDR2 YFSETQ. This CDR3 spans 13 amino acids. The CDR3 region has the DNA TGCGCCAGCAGCTTAGACACAGGGTCTGGCTACACCTTC. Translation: CASSLDTGSGYTF. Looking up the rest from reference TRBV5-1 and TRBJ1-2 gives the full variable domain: KAGVTQTPRYLIKTRGQQVTLSCSPISGHRSVSWYQQTPGQGLQFLFEYFSETQRNKGNFPGRFSGRQFSNSRSEMNVSTLELGDSALYLCASSLDTGSGYTFGSGTRLTVV.

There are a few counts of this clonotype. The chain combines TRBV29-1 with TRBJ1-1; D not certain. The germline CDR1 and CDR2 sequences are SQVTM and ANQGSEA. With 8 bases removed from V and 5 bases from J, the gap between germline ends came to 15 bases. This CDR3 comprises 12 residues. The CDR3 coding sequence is TGCAGCTTTGGTAGATGGGGTACTGAAGCTTTCTTT. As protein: CSFGRWGTEAFF. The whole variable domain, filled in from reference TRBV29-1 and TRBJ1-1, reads SAVISQKPSRDICQRGTSLTIQCQVDSQVTMMFWYRQQPGQSLTLIATANQGSEATYESGFVIDKFPISRPNLTFSTLTVSNMSPEDSSIYLCSFGRWGTEAFFGQGTRLTVV.

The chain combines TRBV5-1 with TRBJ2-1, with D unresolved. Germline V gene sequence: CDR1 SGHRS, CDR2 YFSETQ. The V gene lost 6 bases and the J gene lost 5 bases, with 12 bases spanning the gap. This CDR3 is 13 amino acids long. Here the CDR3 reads CASTWGTDNEQFF. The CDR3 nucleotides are TGCGCCAGCACCTGGGGAACAGACAATGAGCAGTTCTTC.

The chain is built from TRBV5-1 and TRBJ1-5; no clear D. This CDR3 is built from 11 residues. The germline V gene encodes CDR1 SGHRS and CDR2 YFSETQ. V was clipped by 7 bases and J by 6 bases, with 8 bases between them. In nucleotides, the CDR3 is TGCGCCAGCCTAGGGCTTCAGCCCCAGCATTTT. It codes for CASLGLQPQHF. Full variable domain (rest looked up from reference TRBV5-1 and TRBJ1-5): KAGVTQTPRYLIKTRGQQVTLSCSPISGHRSVSWYQQTPGQGLQFLFEYFSETQRNKGNFPGRFSGRQFSNSRSEMNVSTLELGDSALYLCASLGLQPQHFGDGTRLSIL.

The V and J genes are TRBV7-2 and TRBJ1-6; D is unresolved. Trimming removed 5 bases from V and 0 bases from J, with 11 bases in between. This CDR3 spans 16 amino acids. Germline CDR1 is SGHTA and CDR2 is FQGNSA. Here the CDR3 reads CASSLGVSSYNSPLHF. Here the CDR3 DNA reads TGTGCCAGCAGCCTAGGCGTGAGCTCCTATAATTCACCCCTCCACTTT.

The CDR3 loop is CAGRGAGANVLTF. DNA of the CDR3: TGTGCCGGAAGGGGCGCCGGGGCCAACGTCCTGACTTTC. The chain couples TRBV6-2 or TRBV6-3 to TRBJ2-6, with D tentatively TRBD1 (5 bases). CDR3 size: 13 residues. CDR1 and CDR2 (germline): MNHEY, SVGEGT. V lost 11 bases to trimming and J lost 4 bases, with 12 bases between them.

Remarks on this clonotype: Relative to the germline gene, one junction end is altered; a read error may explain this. The CDR3 DNA is TGTGCCAGCAGCTTGGTCGGGAACCCTGAAGCTTTCTTT. Protein sequence: CASSLVGNPEAFF. The rearrangement uses TRBV7-9 and TRBJ1-1; D uncertain. Germline assignment: CDR1 SEHNR and CDR2 FQNEAQ (reference sequence). This CDR3 region has 13 residues.

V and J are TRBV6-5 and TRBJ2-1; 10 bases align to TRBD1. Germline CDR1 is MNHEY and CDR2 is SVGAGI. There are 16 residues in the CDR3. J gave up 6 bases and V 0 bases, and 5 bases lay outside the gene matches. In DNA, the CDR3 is TGTGCCAGCAGTTACTCCCCCGGGACAGGGGTCAATGAGCAGTTCTTC. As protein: CASSYSPGTGVNEQFF.

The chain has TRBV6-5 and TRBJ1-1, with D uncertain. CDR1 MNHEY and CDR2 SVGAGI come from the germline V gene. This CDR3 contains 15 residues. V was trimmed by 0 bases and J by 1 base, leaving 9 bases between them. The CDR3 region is CASSYSMAANTEAFF. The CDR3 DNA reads TGTGCCAGCAGTTACTCGATGGCCGCGAACACTGAAGCTTTCTTT.

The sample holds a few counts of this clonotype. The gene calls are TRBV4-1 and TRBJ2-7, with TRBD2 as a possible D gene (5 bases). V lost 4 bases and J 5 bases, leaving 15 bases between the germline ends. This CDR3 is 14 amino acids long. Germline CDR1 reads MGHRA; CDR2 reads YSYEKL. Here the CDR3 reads CASSPRGYPHEQYF. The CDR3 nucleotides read TGCGCCAGCAGCCCTCGGGGTTATCCCCACGAGCAGTACTTC.

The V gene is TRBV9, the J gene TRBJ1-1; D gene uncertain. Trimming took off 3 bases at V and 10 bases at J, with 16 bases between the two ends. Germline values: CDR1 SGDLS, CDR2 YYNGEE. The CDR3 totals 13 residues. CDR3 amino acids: CASSAVGTQVAFF. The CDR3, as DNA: TGTGCCAGCAGCGCGGTCGGAACCCAAGTAGCTTTCTTT.

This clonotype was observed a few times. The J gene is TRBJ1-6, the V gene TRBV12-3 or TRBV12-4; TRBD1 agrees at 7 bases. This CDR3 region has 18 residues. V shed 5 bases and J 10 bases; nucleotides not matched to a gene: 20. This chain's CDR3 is CASSPGRPSGTVNSPLHF. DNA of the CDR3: TGTGCCAGCAGTCCTGGGCGGCCATCCGGGACAGTAAACTCACCCCTCCACTTT.

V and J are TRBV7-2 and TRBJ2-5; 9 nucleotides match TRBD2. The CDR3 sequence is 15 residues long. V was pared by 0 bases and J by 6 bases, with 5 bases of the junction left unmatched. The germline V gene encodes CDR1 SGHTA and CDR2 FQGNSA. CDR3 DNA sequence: TGTGCCAGCAGCTTAGCTTTGAGCGGGGGGAAGACCCAGTACTTC. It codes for CASSLALSGGKTQYF. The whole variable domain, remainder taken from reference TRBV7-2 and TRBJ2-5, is GAGVSQSPSNKVTEKGKDVELRCDPISGHTALYWYRQSLGQGLEFLIYFQGNSAPDKSGLPSDRFSAERTGGSVSTLTIQRTQQEDSAVYLCASSLALSGGKTQYFGPGTRLLVL.

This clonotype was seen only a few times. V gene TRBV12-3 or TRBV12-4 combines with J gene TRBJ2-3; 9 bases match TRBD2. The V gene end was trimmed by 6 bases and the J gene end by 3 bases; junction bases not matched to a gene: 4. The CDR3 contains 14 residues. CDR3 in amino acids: CASSKGLATDTQYF. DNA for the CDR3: TGTGCCAGCAGCAAGGGACTAGCTACAGATACGCAGTATTTT.

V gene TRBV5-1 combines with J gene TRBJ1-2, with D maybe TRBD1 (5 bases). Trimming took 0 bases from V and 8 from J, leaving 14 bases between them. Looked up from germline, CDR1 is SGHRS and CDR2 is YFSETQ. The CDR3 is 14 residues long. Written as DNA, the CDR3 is TGCGCCAGCAGCTTGGAGCCGGGGGTCGGAGGCTACACCTTC. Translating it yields CASSLEPGVGGYTF.

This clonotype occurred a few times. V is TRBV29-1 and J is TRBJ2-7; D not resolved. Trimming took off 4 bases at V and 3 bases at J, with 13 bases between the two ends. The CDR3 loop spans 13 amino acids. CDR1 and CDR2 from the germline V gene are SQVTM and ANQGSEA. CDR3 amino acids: CSVAQTPRYEQYV. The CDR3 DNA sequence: TGCAGCGTTGCACAGACCCCCCGCTACGAGCAGTACGTC.

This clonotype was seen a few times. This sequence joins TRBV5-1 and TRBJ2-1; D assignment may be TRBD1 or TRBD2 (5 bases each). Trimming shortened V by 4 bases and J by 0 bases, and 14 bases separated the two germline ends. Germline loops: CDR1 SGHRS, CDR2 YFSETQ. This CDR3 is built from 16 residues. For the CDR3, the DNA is TGCGCCAGCAGCGAGAGGACTGACAGCTCCTACAATGAGCAGTTCTTC. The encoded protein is CASSERTDSSYNEQFF.

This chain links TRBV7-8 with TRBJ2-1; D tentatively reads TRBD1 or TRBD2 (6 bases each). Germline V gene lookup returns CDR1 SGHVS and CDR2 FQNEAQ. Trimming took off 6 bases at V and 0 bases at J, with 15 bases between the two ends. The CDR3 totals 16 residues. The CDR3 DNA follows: TGTGCCAGCAGATACTGGGGGGCCAGCTCCTACAATGAGCAGTTCTTC. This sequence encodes CASRYWGASSYNEQFF.

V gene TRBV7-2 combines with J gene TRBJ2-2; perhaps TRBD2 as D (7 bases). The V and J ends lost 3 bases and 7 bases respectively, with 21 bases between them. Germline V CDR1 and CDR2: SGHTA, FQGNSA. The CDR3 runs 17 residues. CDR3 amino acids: CASSFWFGGLKGGELFF. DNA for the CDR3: TGTGCCAGCAGCTTTTGGTTCGGGGGGCTCAAGGGCGGGGAGCTGTTTTTT.

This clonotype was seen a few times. The CDR3 is CASSLGQSSTDTQYF. As DNA, the CDR3 is TGCGCCAGCAGCTTGGGACAGTCTAGCACAGATACGCAGTATTTT. The chain links TRBV5-1 to TRBJ2-3; D may be TRBD1 (5 bases). Germline assignment: CDR1 SGHRS and CDR2 YFSETQ. Trimming removed 0 bases from V and 0 bases from J, with 8 bases in between. The length of the CDR3 is 15 residues.

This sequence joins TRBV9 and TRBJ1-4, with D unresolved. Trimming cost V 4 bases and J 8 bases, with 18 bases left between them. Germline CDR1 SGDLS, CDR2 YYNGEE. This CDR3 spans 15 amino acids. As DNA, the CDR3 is TGTGCCAGCAGCAGAGGGAAGGGAGCTGGGGAAAAACTGTTTTTT. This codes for CASSRGKGAGEKLFF.

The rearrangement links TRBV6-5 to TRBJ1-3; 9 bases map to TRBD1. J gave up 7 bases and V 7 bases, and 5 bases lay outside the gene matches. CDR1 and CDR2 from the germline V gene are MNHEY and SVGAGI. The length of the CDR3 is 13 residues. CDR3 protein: CASTMTGGNTIYF. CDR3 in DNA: TGTGCCAGCACCATGACAGGGGGGAACACCATATATTTT.

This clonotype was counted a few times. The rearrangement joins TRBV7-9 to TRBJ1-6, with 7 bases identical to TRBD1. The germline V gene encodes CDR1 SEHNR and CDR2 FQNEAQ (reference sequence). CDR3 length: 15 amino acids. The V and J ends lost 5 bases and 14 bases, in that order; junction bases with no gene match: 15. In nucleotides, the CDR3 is TGTGCCAGCAGCCCCTACGGGACAGAGCTGTTGACCCTCCACTTT. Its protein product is CASSPYGTELLTLHF.

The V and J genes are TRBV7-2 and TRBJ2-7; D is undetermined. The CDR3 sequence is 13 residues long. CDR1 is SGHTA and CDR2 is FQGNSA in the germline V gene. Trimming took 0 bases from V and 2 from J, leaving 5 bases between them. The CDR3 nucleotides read TGTGCCAGCAGCTTAGCGAACACCTACGAGCAGTACGTC. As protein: CASSLANTYEQYV.

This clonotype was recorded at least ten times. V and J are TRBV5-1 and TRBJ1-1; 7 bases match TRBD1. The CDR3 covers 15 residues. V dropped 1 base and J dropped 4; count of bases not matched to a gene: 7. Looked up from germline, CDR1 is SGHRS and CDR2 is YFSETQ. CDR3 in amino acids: CASSLTGQGVTEAFF. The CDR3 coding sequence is TGCGCCAGCAGCTTGACAGGGCAGGGGGTCACTGAAGCTTTCTTT.

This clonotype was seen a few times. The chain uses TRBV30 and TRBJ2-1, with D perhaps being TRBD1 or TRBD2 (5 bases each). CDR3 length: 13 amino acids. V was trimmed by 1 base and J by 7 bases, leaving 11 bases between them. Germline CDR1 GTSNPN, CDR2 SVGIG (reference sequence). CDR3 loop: CAWSGLWGNEQFF. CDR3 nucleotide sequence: TGTGCCTGGAGTGGCCTATGGGGGAATGAGCAGTTCTTC. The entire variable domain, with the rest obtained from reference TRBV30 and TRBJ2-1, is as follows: SQTIHQWPATLVQPVGSPLSLECTVEGTSNPNLYWYRQAAGRGLQLLFYSVGIGQISSEVPQNLSASRPQDRQFILSSKKLLLSDSGFYLCAWSGLWGNEQFFGPGTRLTVL.

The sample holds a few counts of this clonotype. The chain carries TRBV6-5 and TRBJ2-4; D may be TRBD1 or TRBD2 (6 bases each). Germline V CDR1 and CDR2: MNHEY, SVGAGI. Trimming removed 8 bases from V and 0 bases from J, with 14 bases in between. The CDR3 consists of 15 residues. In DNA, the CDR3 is TGTGCCAGCCGAAAGGGGGGCCAAGCCAAAAACATTCAGTACTTC. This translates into CASRKGGQAKNIQYF.

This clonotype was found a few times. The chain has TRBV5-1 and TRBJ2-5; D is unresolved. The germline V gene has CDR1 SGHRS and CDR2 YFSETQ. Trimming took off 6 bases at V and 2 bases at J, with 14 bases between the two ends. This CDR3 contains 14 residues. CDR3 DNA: TGCGCCAGCAAGCAGAACCTGAAACAAGAGACCCAGTACTTC. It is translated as CASKQNLKQETQYF.

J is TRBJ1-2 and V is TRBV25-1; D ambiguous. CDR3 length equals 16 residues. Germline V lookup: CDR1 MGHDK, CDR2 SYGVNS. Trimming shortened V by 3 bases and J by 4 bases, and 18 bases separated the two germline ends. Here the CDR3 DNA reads TGTGCCAGCAGTGATTTTAGGGTCCCTGCACGCTATGGCTACACCTTC. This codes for CASSDFRVPARYGYTF.

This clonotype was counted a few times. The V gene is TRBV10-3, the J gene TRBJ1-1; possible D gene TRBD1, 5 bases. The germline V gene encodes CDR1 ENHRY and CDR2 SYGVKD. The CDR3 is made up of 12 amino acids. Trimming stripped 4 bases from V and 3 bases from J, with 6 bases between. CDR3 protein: CAISGGDTEAFF. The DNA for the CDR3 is TGTGCCATCAGTGGGGGCGACACTGAAGCTTTCTTT.

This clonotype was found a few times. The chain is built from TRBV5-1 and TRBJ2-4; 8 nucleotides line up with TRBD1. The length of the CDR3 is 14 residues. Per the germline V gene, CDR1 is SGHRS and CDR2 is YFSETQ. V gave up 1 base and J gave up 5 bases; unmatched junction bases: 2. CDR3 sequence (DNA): TGCGCCAGCAGCTTGATACAGGGGGAAAACATTCAGTACTTC. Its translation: CASSLIQGENIQYF.

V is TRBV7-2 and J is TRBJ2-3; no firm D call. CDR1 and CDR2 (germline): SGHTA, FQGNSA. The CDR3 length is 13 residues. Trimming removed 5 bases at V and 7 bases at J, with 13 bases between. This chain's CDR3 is CASSEDPNNTQYF. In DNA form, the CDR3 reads TGTGCCAGCAGCGAAGATCCAAACAATACGCAGTATTTT.